What follows are 21 T cell receptor beta chains derived from one specimen sequenced in a study of PD-L1 blockade in urothelial cancer. Method: immunoSEQ multiplex PCR; TCRdb's copy keeps in-frame clones and lacks some. The sample records about 79,000 clones, roughly 80% being singletons. Time point here: pretreatment peripheral blood. The material was PBMCs, obtained around atezolizumab (anti-PD-L1) treatment. The receptors stem from a man aged 35 to 55 with urothelial cancer.

The chain couples TRBV7-2 to TRBJ2-1; 7 bases are shared with TRBD2. Germline trimming cut 4 bases from V and 0 bases from J; bases unmatched to any gene: 6. The CDR3 runs to 16 residues. Germline CDR1 SGHTA, CDR2 FQGNSA. DNA of the CDR3: TGTGCCAGCAGCTCCTTAGCGGGTGCCTCCTACAATGAGCAGTTCTTC. This sequence encodes CASSSLAGASYNEQFF.

Only one count was recorded for this clone. The V call is TRBV27, the J call TRBJ2-3; TRBD2 is a possible D gene (5 bases). Trimming removed 3 bases at V and 2 bases at J, with 12 bases between. Germline assignment: CDR1 MNHEY and CDR2 SMNVEV (reference sequence). The CDR3 length is 15 residues. DNA for the CDR3: TGTGCCAGCAGTTTTCGGGCGGACTTCACAGATACGCAGTATTTT. Translating it yields CASSFRADFTDTQYF.

This chain uses TRBV29-1 with TRBJ2-6, with D perhaps TRBD2 (6 bases). The CDR3 sequence is 14 residues long. Germline assignment: CDR1 SQVTM and CDR2 ANQGSEA. V dropped 7 bases and J dropped 0 bases, with 10 bases sitting between them. The CDR3 nucleotides are TGCAGCGGCGCGGAGGGCTCTGGGGCCAACGTCCTGACTTTC. Its protein product is CSGAEGSGANVLTF. The complete variable domain, with remaining parts taken from reference TRBV29-1 and TRBJ2-6, reads SAVISQKPSRDICQRGTSLTIQCQVDSQVTMMFWYRQQPGQSLTLIATANQGSEATYESGFVIDKFPISRPNLTFSTLTVSNMSPEDSSIYLCSGAEGSGANVLTFGAGSRLTVL.

The gene calls are TRBV19 and TRBJ2-3, with D perhaps TRBD1 (6 bases). Germline V gene lookup returns CDR1 LNHDA and CDR2 SQIVND (reference sequence). The CDR3 is made up of 14 amino acids. The V end was cut by 4 bases, the J end by 0 bases, with 8 bases between. The CDR3: CASSRTVSTDTQYF. The CDR3 nucleotides are TGTGCCAGTAGTAGGACAGTAAGCACAGATACGCAGTATTTT.

The genes are TRBV28 and TRBJ2-3, with 7 nucleotides matching TRBD2. The CDR3 loop spans 15 amino acids. Germline V CDR1 and CDR2: MDHEN, SYDVKM. With 2 bases clipped from V and 3 bases from J, the junction kept 5 bases outside the gene matches. CDR3 nucleotides: TGTGCCAGCAGTTTAGCGGGAGCGGGGACAGATACGCAGTATTTT. Translation: CASSLAGAGTDTQYF.

CDR3 in amino acids: CASSLIRKRGYNEQFF. The CDR3 nucleotides are TGTGCCAGCAGCTTAATTCGGAAGCGGGGGTACAATGAGCAGTTCTTC. The chain links TRBV11-2 to TRBJ2-1; TRBD2 aligns across 8 bases. The germline gives CDR1 SGHAT, CDR2 FQNNGV. The CDR3 loop spans 16 amino acids. V shed 2 bases and J 4 bases; nucleotides not matched to a gene: 7.

The rearrangement links TRBV25-1 to TRBJ2-2, with D unresolved. In germline, CDR1 is MGHDK, CDR2 SYGVNS. This CDR3 comprises 13 residues. V was shortened by 0 bases and J by 7 bases, with 6 bases between the two germline ends. CDR3 bases: TGTGCCAGCAGTGAATATGGCGGCGGGGAGCTGTTTTTT. Protein sequence: CASSEYGGGELFF.

The chain couples TRBV5-1 to TRBJ1-1; no definite D call. V was pared by 1 base and J by 7 bases, with 8 bases between. This CDR3 has 12 residues. CDR1 and CDR2 from the germline V gene are SGHRS and YFSETQ. CDR3 DNA: TGCGCCAGCAGCTTGACACTAAGTGAAGCTTTCTTT. It is translated as CASSLTLSEAFF.

This chain joins TRBV10-3 and TRBJ2-7; 7 bases line up with TRBD2. V shed 8 bases and J 4 bases; nucleotides not matched to a gene: 11. The germline V gene encodes CDR1 ENHRY and CDR2 SYGVKD. CDR3 length: 14 residues. The CDR3 DNA sequence: TGTGCCATCGGGGCTAGCGGCTCCCTTTACGAGCAGTACTTC. Translated, it gives CAIGASGSLYEQYF.

The genes are TRBV9 and TRBJ2-2; D not resolved. The CDR3 is 17 amino acids. V dropped 2 bases and J dropped 0 bases, with 14 bases sitting between them. Germline V lookup: CDR1 SGDLS, CDR2 YYNGEE. The DNA of the CDR3 is TGTGCCAGCAGCGTCTCCCCTATGAGGACGAACACCGGGGAGCTGTTTTTT. This encodes CASSVSPMRTNTGELFF.

J is TRBJ2-3 and V is TRBV19; 8 nucleotides agree with TRBD1. The V segment lost 5 bases and the J segment 5 bases; nucleotides outside the gene matches: 3. The V gene's germline CDR1 is LNHDA and CDR2 SQIVND (reference sequence). The CDR3 length is 13 residues. CDR3 sequence (DNA): TGTGCCAGTAGTGGCGACAGGGGAGATACGCAGTATTTT. Translated, it gives CASSGDRGDTQYF.

The chain is built from TRBV28 and TRBJ2-5, with D possibly TRBD1 on 6 matching bases. Germline V gene sequence: CDR1 MDHEN, CDR2 SYDVKM. V lost 3 bases to trimming and J lost 5 bases, with 16 bases between them. CDR3 length: 15 residues. DNA of the CDR3: TGTGCCAGCAGTTTGGGGGATGGTAGGGGGGAGACCCAGTACTTC. This gives the protein CASSLGDGRGETQYF.

The chain has TRBV5-4 and TRBJ2-1; 9 nucleotides align to TRBD2. Germline V lookup: CDR1 SGHNT, CDR2 YYREEE (reference sequence). The CDR3 totals 14 residues. After removal of 0 bases from V and 10 bases from J, the junction contained 5 bases not matched to a gene. This CDR3 reads CASSLEREAGEQFF. Here the CDR3 DNA reads TGTGCCAGCAGCTTGGAGCGGGAGGCCGGGGAGCAGTTCTTC.

This clone has just a few counts. V usage is TRBV28 and J usage is TRBJ2-2; 9 bases map to TRBD1. The CDR3 is 16 residues long. V lost 2 bases, J lost 7 bases, and 8 bases stayed unmatched. The germline gives CDR1 MDHEN, CDR2 SYDVKM. Here the CDR3 DNA reads TGTGCCAGCAGTTTACCCGGGACAGGGTCACTCGGGGAGCTGTTTTTT. It yields the protein CASSLPGTGSLGELFF.

The chain joins TRBV11-3 to TRBJ2-2, with TRBD2 matching over 12 bases. Germline V gives CDR1 SGHNT, CDR2 YENEEA. Trimming removed 6 bases from V and 6 bases from J; junction bases left unmatched: 8. The CDR3 runs 16 residues. The CDR3 loop is CASSKTSGRGAGELFF. CDR3 nucleotide sequence: TGTGCCAGCAGTAAGACTAGCGGGAGAGGGGCCGGGGAGCTGTTTTTT.

The chain uses TRBV10-1 and TRBJ2-1; 7 bases line up with TRBD2. V shed 9 bases and J 5 bases; nucleotides not matched to a gene: 7. The CDR3 totals 13 residues. Germline lookup yields CDR1 WNHNN and CDR2 SYGVQD (reference sequence). Here the CDR3 DNA reads TGCGCCAGTAGTAAGCTAGCGGACAATGAGCAGTTCTTC. Protein sequence: CASSKLADNEQFF.

V is TRBV27 and J is TRBJ1-1; no clear D. Trimming shortened V by 5 bases and J by 2 bases, and 15 bases separated the two germline ends. CDR1 is MNHEY and CDR2 is SMNVEV in the germline V gene (reference sequence). The CDR3 runs to 15 residues. The CDR3 region has the DNA TGTGCCAGCAGTCCCCCTCTGGGCGCAAACACTGAAGCTTTCTTT. It is translated as CASSPPLGANTEAFF.

The V and J genes are TRBV7-2 and TRBJ1-3, with D unresolved. Germline assignment: CDR1 SGHTA and CDR2 FQGNSA. The CDR3 spans 14 residues. Trimming cost V 3 bases and J 1 base, with 7 bases left between them. The CDR3 loop is CASSLEASGNTIYF. The CDR3 nucleotides are TGTGCCAGCAGCTTGGAGGCGTCTGGAAACACCATATATTTT.

The rearrangement joins TRBV28 to TRBJ1-2; 10 bases align to TRBD1. The germline CDR1 and CDR2 sequences are MDHEN and SYDVKM. V dropped 6 bases and J dropped 7; count of bases not matched to a gene: 5. The CDR3 is 13 amino acids. CDR3 sequence reads: CASRTRDRGGYTF. The CDR3 DNA follows: TGTGCCAGCAGGACACGGGACAGGGGTGGCTACACCTTC.

The chain couples TRBV5-4 to TRBJ2-1; TRBD2 agrees at 13 bases. This CDR3 is 15 amino acids long. CDR1 and CDR2 from the germline V gene are SGHNT and YYREEE (reference sequence). After removal of 4 bases from V and 7 bases from J, the junction contained 5 bases not matched to a gene. The chain's CDR3 is CASSPGLAGRNEQFF. The CDR3, as DNA: TGTGCCAGCAGCCCGGGACTAGCGGGACGAAATGAGCAGTTCTTC.

V is TRBV28 and J is TRBJ2-2; D perhaps matches TRBD1 (6 bases). This CDR3 region has 14 residues. Germline CDR1 reads MDHEN; CDR2 reads SYDVKM. Trimming took 10 bases from V and 5 from J, leaving 17 bases between them. The CDR3 bases are TGTGCCACGTCGGGACAATGGGGGACCGGGGAGCTGTTTTTT. Translated, it gives CATSGQWGTGELFF.